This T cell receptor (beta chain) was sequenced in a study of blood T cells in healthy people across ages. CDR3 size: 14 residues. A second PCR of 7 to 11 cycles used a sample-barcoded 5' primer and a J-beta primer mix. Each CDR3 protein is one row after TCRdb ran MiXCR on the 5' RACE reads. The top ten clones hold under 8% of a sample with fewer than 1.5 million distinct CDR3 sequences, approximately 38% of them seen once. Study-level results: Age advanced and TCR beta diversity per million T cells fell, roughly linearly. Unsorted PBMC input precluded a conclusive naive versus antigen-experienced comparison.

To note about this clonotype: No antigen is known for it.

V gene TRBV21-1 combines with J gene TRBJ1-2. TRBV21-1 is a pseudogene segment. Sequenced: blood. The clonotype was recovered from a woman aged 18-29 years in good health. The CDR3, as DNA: TGTGCCAGCTACAGAACGCCCTCGGGCTATGGCTACACCTTC. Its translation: CASYRTPSGYGYTF.